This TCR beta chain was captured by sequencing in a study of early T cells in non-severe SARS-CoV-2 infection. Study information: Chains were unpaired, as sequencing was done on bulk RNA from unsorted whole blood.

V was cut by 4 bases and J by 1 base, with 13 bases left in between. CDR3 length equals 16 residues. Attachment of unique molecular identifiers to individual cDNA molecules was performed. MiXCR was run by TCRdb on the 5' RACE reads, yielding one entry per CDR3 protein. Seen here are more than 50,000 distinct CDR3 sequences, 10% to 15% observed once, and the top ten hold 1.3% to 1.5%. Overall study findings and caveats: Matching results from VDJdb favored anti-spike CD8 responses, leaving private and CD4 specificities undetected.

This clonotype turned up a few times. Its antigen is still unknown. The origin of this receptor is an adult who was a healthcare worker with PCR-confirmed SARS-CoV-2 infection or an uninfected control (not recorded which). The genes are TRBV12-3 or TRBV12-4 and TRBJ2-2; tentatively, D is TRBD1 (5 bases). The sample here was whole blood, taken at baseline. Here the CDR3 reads CASSSPMGLNTGELFF. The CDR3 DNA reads TGTGCCAGCAGTTCCCCCATGGGGCTGAACACCGGGGAGCTGTTTTTT.